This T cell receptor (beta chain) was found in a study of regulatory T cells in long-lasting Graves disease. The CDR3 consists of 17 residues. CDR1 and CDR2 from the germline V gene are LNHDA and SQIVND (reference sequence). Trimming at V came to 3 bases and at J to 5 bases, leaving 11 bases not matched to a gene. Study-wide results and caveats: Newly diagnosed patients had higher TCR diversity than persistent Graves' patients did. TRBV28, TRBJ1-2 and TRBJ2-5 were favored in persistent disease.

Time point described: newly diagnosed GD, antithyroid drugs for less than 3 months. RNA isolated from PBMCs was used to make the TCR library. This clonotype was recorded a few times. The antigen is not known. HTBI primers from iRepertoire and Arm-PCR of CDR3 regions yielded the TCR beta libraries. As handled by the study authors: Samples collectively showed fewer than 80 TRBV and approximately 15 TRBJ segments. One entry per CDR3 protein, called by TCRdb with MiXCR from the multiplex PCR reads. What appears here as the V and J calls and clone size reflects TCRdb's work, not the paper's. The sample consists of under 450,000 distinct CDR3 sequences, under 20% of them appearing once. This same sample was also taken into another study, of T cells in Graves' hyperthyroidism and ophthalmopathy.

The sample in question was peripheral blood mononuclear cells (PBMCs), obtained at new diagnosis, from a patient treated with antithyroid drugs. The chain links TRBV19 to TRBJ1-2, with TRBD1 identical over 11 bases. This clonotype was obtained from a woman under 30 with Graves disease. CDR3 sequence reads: CASSMTTDRGQLYGYTF. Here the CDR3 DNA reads TGTGCCAGTAGTATGACAACGGACAGGGGGCAATTGTATGGCTACACCTTC.